A selection of T cell receptor beta chains follows, all from one sample in a study of patients and donors after allogeneic stem cell transplantation. TCRdb reanalysed the RT-PCR reads using MiXCR and keeps one entry per CDR3 protein. The table records 200,000 to 250,000 distinct CDR3 sequences, about 38% of them present only once. Sequencing used blood, either unsorted or a sorted T cell fraction (not recorded which). These receptors came from a human donor who was either an allogeneic HSCT recipient or a stem cell or donor lymphocyte infusion donor (not recorded which). It is not recorded whose cells these are; they may come from a transplant donor. CDR3s include the opening cysteine and the closing phenylalanine or tryptophan. A D gene is named only where the DNA matches it firmly. Size values are once, few and many counts, or a class for expanded clones, and some rows have none.

CDR3nt: TGTGCCACCAGCACCGGACTAGTTGGCCCAGATACGCAGTATTTT
CDR3aa: CATSTGLVGPDTQYF
abundance: few
j_gene: TRBJ2-3
v_gene: TRBV15
d_gene: TRBD2

CDR3nt: TGTGCCAGCAGTTTGAAGGGACCCTATGGCTACACCTTC
CDR3aa: CASSLKGPYGYTF
abundance: .
j_gene: TRBJ1-2
v_gene: TRBV12-3/TRBV12-4
d_gene: .

CDR3nt: TGCAGTGCTATACACCCAGCGACCTACGAGCAGTACTTC
CDR3aa: CSAIHPATYEQYF
abundance: .
j_gene: TRBJ2-7
v_gene: TRBV20-1
d_gene: .

CDR3nt: TGTGCCAGCCCCGGGAACACTGAAGCTTTCTTT
CDR3aa: CASPGNTEAFF
abundance: few
j_gene: TRBJ1-1
v_gene: TRBV27
d_gene: .

CDR3nt: TGCAGTGCTAGAGCCACTGGTAGCGGGGGGTATGATGAGCAGTTCTTC
CDR3aa: CSARATGSGGYDEQFF
abundance: few
j_gene: TRBJ2-1
v_gene: TRBV20-1
d_gene: TRBD2

CDR3nt: TGTGCCATCAGCGGACACGTCGATCAGCCCCAGCATTTT
CDR3aa: CAISGHVDQPQHF
abundance: .
j_gene: TRBJ1-5
v_gene: TRBV10-3
d_gene: .

CDR3nt: TGTGCCAGCAGCGTAGAGGGAAAGTGGAACGAGCAGTACTTC
CDR3aa: CASSVEGKWNEQYF
abundance: .
j_gene: TRBJ2-7
v_gene: TRBV9
d_gene: .

CDR3nt: TGCAGCGCGGGACAGGGAACAGATACGCAGTATTTT
CDR3aa: CSAGQGTDTQYF
abundance: .
j_gene: TRBJ2-3
v_gene: TRBV29-1
d_gene: TRBD1

CDR3nt: TGTGCCAGCAGTTTATCGCCACTCTACGAGCAGTACTTC
CDR3aa: CASSLSPLYEQYF
abundance: few
j_gene: TRBJ2-7
v_gene: TRBV27
d_gene: .

CDR3nt: TGTGCCAGCAGCATATTTCGACAGGGTATATTTGCAAACTATGGCTACACCTTC
CDR3aa: CASSIFRQGIFANYGYTF
abundance: .
j_gene: TRBJ1-2
v_gene: TRBV7-8
d_gene: TRBD1

CDR3nt: TGTGCCAGCAGTTTAGCACCCCTCACGCGGCAAGCTTTCTTT
CDR3aa: CASSLAPLTRQAFF
abundance: .
j_gene: TRBJ1-1
v_gene: TRBV12-3/TRBV12-4
d_gene: .

CDR3nt: TGTGCCAGCAGTTTTAAGTGGGTATCCGGTCAGCCCCAGCATTTT
CDR3aa: CASSFKWVSGQPQHF
abundance: few
j_gene: TRBJ1-5
v_gene: TRBV28
d_gene: .

CDR3nt: TGCGCCAGCAGCTTGCCCGTGACCTCGAACACCGGGGAGCTGTTTTTT
CDR3aa: CASSLPVTSNTGELFF
abundance: .
j_gene: TRBJ2-2
v_gene: TRBV5-1
d_gene: .

CDR3nt: TGCAGCGCTAGCTTGGTGGGGAACACTGAAGCTTTCTTT
CDR3aa: CSASLVGNTEAFF
abundance: .
j_gene: TRBJ1-1
v_gene: TRBV29-1
d_gene: .

CDR3nt: TGTGCCAGTGGGACAGGATGGTTGGGCCAAGAGACCCAGTACTTC
CDR3aa: CASGTGWLGQETQYF
abundance: .
j_gene: TRBJ2-5
v_gene: TRBV28
d_gene: TRBD1

CDR3nt: TGTGCCATTGGCACAGACCCCGCGGGAAACACCATATATTTT
CDR3aa: CAIGTDPAGNTIYF
abundance: .
j_gene: TRBJ1-3
v_gene: TRBV12-3/TRBV12-4
d_gene: .

CDR3nt: TGCGCCAGCAGCCATGACAGGGGAAATCAGCCCCAGCATTTT
CDR3aa: CASSHDRGNQPQHF
abundance: few
j_gene: TRBJ1-5
v_gene: TRBV4-3
d_gene: TRBD1

CDR3nt: TGCAGTGCTAGAACCGGGACAGGGGATTCTGGCTACACCTTC
CDR3aa: CSARTGTGDSGYTF
abundance: .
j_gene: TRBJ1-2
v_gene: TRBV20-1
d_gene: TRBD1

CDR3nt: TGTGCCAGCACTAGCGCTGCTGTGGATTCACCCCTCCACTTT
CDR3aa: CASTSAAVDSPLHF
abundance: few
j_gene: TRBJ1-6
v_gene: TRBV7-2
d_gene: .

CDR3nt: TGCGCCAGCAGGACCGGGGCCGTTAACTATGGCTACACCTTC
CDR3aa: CASRTGAVNYGYTF
abundance: few
j_gene: TRBJ1-2
v_gene: TRBV5-1
d_gene: .

CDR3nt: TGTGCCAGCAGTTCCCCCGGGACTAGCGGGGTTACTAGCACAGATACGCAGTATTTT
CDR3aa: CASSSPGTSGVTSTDTQYF
abundance: medium-sized
j_gene: TRBJ2-3
v_gene: TRBV12-3/TRBV12-4
d_gene: TRBD2

CDR3nt: TGTGCCAGCAGCGTAGTGTCGGGGACCTATGGCTACACCTTC
CDR3aa: CASSVVSGTYGYTF
abundance: .
j_gene: TRBJ1-2
v_gene: TRBV9
d_gene: .

CDR3nt: TGTGCCTGGGGACAGAACAATCAGCCCCAGCATTTT
CDR3aa: CAWGQNNQPQHF
abundance: .
j_gene: TRBJ1-5
v_gene: TRBV30
d_gene: .

CDR3nt: TGCAGCGTTGAGAAGTTGCAGGGCGCGGCAGATACGCAGTATTTT
CDR3aa: CSVEKLQGAADTQYF
abundance: .
j_gene: TRBJ2-3
v_gene: TRBV29-1
d_gene: .

CDR3nt: TGTGCCAGCAGCCTAGGGGCCGTAAACACTGAAGCTTTCTTT
CDR3aa: CASSLGAVNTEAFF
abundance: .
j_gene: TRBJ1-1
v_gene: TRBV5-1
d_gene: .

CDR3nt: TGTGCCAGCAGTGACTTGAACGAAAAACTGTTTTTT
CDR3aa: CASSDLNEKLFF
abundance: .
j_gene: TRBJ1-4
v_gene: TRBV6-1
d_gene: .

CDR3nt: TGTGCCAGCAGCTTAGACGCAGGGGGAATCAATCAGCCCCAGCATTTT
CDR3aa: CASSLDAGGINQPQHF
abundance: few
j_gene: TRBJ1-5
v_gene: TRBV7-9
d_gene: TRBD1

CDR3nt: TGTGCCAGCAGTTTTCGAACGACCGGGACAGTTAATTCACCCCTCCACTTT
CDR3aa: CASSFRTTGTVNSPLHF
abundance: .
j_gene: TRBJ1-6
v_gene: TRBV27
d_gene: TRBD1

CDR3nt: TGCAGTGCCGCCGGGGCCGGCAATCAGCCCCAGCATTTT
CDR3aa: CSAAGAGNQPQHF
abundance: few
j_gene: TRBJ1-5
v_gene: TRBV20-1
d_gene: .

CDR3nt: TGCGCCAGCAGCTTCCAGTTAGCTAACTATGGCTACACCTTC
CDR3aa: CASSFQLANYGYTF
abundance: .
j_gene: TRBJ1-2
v_gene: TRBV5-1
d_gene: .

CDR3nt: TGTGCCAGCAGCCCGCGTGGGACTAGCGGGGGGAGACGCTCCTACAATGAGCAGTTCTTC
CDR3aa: CASSPRGTSGGRRSYNEQFF
abundance: .
j_gene: TRBJ2-1
v_gene: TRBV7-2
d_gene: TRBD2

CDR3nt: TGTGCCTGGAGTGTAGCTCGAACCCGCCTAGGGAACACTGAAGCTTTCTTT
CDR3aa: CAWSVARTRLGNTEAFF
abundance: many
j_gene: TRBJ1-1
v_gene: TRBV30
d_gene: .

CDR3nt: TGTGCCAGCAGCGTCGGTCAGAGCTCCTACGAGCAGTACTTC
CDR3aa: CASSVGQSSYEQYF
abundance: .
j_gene: TRBJ2-7
v_gene: TRBV9
d_gene: .

CDR3nt: TGTGCCATCGGGACAGGGGCTGGAAACACCATATATTTT
CDR3aa: CAIGTGAGNTIYF
abundance: .
j_gene: TRBJ1-3
v_gene: TRBV10-3
d_gene: TRBD1

CDR3nt: TGTGCCAGCACCAAAGACAGGTTGAACACTGAAGCTTTCTTT
CDR3aa: CASTKDRLNTEAFF
abundance: few
j_gene: TRBJ1-1
v_gene: TRBV6-5
d_gene: .

CDR3nt: TGCAGTGCTCGGAAGGACGGCCGAGGGCAGCCCCAGCATTTT
CDR3aa: CSARKDGRGQPQHF
abundance: .
j_gene: TRBJ1-5
v_gene: TRBV20-1
d_gene: .